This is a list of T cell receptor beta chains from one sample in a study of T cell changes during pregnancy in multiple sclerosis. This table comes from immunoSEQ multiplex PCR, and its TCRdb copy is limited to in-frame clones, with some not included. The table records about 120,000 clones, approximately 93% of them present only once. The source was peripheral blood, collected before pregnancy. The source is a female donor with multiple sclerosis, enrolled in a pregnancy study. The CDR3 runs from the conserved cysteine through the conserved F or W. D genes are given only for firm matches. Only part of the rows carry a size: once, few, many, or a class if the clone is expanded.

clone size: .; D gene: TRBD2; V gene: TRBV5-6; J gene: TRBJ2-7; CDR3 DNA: TGTGCCAGCAGCCAGCTAGCGGGAGGAAACAACGAGCAGTACTTC; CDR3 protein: CASSQLAGGNNEQYF
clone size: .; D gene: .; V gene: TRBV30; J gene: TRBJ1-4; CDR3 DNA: TGTGCCTGGAGTTCGGGAGGGACACTGTTTTTT; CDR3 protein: CAWSSGGTLFF
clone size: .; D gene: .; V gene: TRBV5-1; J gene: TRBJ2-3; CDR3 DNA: TGCGCCAGCAGCTTGGAAAGCCGATACACAGATACGCAGTATTTT; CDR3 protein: CASSLESRYTDTQYF
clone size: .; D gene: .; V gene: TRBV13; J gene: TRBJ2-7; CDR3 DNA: TGTGCCAGCAGCTTAGGCCAAGCTAGAAGCGAGCAGTACTTC; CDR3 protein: CASSLGQARSEQYF
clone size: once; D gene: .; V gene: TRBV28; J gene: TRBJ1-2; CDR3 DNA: TGTGCCAGCAGTTCCCTTAACTATGGCTACACCTTC; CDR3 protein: CASSSLNYGYTF
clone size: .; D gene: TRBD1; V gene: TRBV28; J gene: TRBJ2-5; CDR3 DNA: TGTGCCAGCAGTTTGGGACAGCCCCAAGAGACCCAGTACTTC; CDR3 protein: CASSLGQPQETQYF
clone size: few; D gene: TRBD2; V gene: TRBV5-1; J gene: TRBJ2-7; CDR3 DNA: TGCGCCAGCAGCTTGGCGTTAGCGGGAGGCTACGAGCAGTACTTC; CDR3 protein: CASSLALAGGYEQYF
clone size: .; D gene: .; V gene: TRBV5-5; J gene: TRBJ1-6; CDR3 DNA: TGTGCCAGCAGCTCTCTTCGACACGACCGGGGGTCCTCCTATAATTCACCCCTCCACTTT; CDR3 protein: CASSSLRHDRGSSYNSPLHF
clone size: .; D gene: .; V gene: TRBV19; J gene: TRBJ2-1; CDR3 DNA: TGTGCCAGTAGTATACAGGGGCGGGCCTACAATGAGCAGTTCTTC; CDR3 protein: CASSIQGRAYNEQFF
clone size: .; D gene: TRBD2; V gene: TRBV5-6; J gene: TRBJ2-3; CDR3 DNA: TGTGCCAGCAGCCCATGGACTAGCGGGAGTCTCGATACGCAGTATTTT; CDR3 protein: CASSPWTSGSLDTQYF
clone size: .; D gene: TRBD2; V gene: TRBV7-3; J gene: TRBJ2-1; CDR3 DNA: TGTGCCAGCAGCCTCGACGGGGGGGTCCCCAATGAGCAGTTCTTC; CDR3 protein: CASSLDGGVPNEQFF
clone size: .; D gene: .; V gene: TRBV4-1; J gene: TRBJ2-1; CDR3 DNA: TGCGCCAGCAGGGGGCTAGTCACCTACAATGAGCAGTTCTTC; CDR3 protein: CASRGLVTYNEQFF
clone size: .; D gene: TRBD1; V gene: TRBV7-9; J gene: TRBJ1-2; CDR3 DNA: TGTGCCAGCAGTTTTTCCCCGGGACAGGGAAATGGCTACACCTTC; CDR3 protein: CASSFSPGQGNGYTF
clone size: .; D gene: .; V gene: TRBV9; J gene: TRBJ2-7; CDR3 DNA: TGTGCCAGCAGCGCGAGCCCGGGCTACGAGCAGTACTTC; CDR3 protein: CASSASPGYEQYF
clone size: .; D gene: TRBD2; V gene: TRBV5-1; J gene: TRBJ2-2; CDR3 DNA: TGCGCCAGCAGCTCCCTAGCGGGGCGTGCGAACACCGGGGAGCTGTTTTTT; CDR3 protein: CASSSLAGRANTGELFF
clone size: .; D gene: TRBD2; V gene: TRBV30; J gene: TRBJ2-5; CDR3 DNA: TGTGCCTGGAGAGACCCTGCTAGCGGCACGTACCAAGAGACCCAGTACTTC; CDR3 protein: CAWRDPASGTYQETQYF
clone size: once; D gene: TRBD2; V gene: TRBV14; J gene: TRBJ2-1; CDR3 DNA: TGTGCCAGCAGCAAAGATGATCGGCGGGGGGCGTCAATTTTCTTC; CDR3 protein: CASSKDDRRGASIFF
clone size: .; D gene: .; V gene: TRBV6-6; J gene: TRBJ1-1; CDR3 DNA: TGTGCCAGCAGAAGGGAGCCGGACAGAATTAACACTGAAGCTTTCTTT; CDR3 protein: CASRREPDRINTEAFF